The sequence of this T cell receptor (beta chain) was determined in a study of T cells in Graves' hyperthyroidism and ophthalmopathy. Diagnosis of hyperthyroidism was new in patients aged 18 to 65, and its duration was under 2 months. Uncontrolled infection, other autoimmune disease, pregnancy or lactation excluded patients. Diagnoses used clinical symptoms, serum thyroxine and TRAb, thyroid ultrasound and orbital computed tomography. The CDR3 regions of TCR beta were amplified from RNA transcripts. The study used the HTBI primer set for a first-round RT-PCR of the TCR CDR3. Via MiXCR, TCRdb re-called the multiplex PCR reads, giving one row per CDR3 protein. The sample includes about 46,000 distinct CDR3 sequences, about 52% seen only once; the top ten take over 30%. Sequenced input: peripheral blood or thyroid tissue (not recorded which). The source of this sequence is a woman aged 45-60 years with Graves' hyperthyroidism.

Here the CDR3 reads CATSDAGHQDQPQHF. Here the CDR3 DNA reads TGTGCCACCAGTGATGCGGGACATCAGGATCAGCCCCAGCATTTT. J is TRBJ1-5 and V is TRBV24-1, with TRBD1 as a possible D gene (6 bases). Trimming took 3 bases from V and 5 from J, leaving 13 bases between them. The CDR3 spans 15 residues. Germline V gene data show CDR1 as KGHDR and CDR2 as SFDVKD.